This T cell receptor (beta chain) emerged from a study of neurological immune-mediated disorders. Study findings and constraints: When repertoires were grouped phylogenetically, those of 18 of 34 multiple sclerosis patients fell into one related-CDR3 cluster, a possible signature.

The study built unsorted libraries from 2 million PBMCs kept at -80 C. Synthesis of cDNA was performed by 5'RACE using 10-nucleotide random UMIs. Sequencing runs each yielded over 160 million TCR-beta sequences from 15-18 subjects. MiXCR was run by TCRdb on the 5' RACE reads, yielding one entry per CDR3 protein. This sample has tens of thousands of distinct CDR3 sequences, with 5.2% found just once. The CDR3 has 16 residues. Germline-derived CDR1 and CDR2 are SGHRS and YFSETQ. V was clipped by 5 bases and J by 4 bases, with 22 bases between them. This clonotype was detected ten times or more. Its antigen remains unknown.

The sample was PBMCs. This chain joins TRBV5-1 and TRBJ2-7, with D maybe TRBD2 (5 bases). The TCR sequence derives from a man between 18 and 29 years old with multiple sclerosis. For the CDR3, the DNA is TGCGCCAGCAGGGAGCCTTTGGTATCGAGGGCATACGAGCAGTACTTC. Translating it yields CASREPLVSRAYEQYF.